This passage covers 12 T cell receptor beta chains from one sample sequenced in a study of shared clonotypes between healthy human individuals. Profiling relied on immunoSEQ multiplex PCR, and the TCRdb table lists in-frame clones only, not all of them. The table lists hundreds of thousands of clones, 76% of them singletons. The sequenced sample was PBMCs. The receptors were gathered from a woman aged 35 to 49 in good health. Some clones in this sample may be carry-over from other donors' samples.

The chain uses TRBV7-6 and TRBJ2-1, with 11 bases aligning to TRBD2. Germline lookup yields CDR1 SGHVS and CDR2 FNYEAQ. After removal of 1 base from V and 2 bases from J, the junction contained 13 bases not matched to a gene. The CDR3 length is 20 residues. CDR3 sequence: CASSLGLTPLLAGAYNEQFF. As DNA, the CDR3 is TGTGCCAGCAGCTTAGGCCTCACCCCCTTACTAGCGGGAGCCTACAATGAGCAGTTCTTC. The full variable domain, its missing parts supplied by reference TRBV7-6 and TRBJ2-1, is GAGVSQSPRYKVTKRGQDVALRCDPISGHVSLYWYRQALGQGPEFLTYFNYEAQQDKSGLPNDRFSAERPEGSISTLTIQRTEQRDSAMYRCASSLGLTPLLAGAYNEQFFGPGTRLTVL.

This clone appeared a few times. The V gene is TRBV28, the J gene TRBJ2-1; D is unclear. Germline CDR1 MDHEN, CDR2 SYDVKM. The germline V and J ends were trimmed by 3 bases and 3 bases, with 12 bases remaining between them. This CDR3 has 15 amino acids. CDR3: CASSFSGGLYNEQFF. The CDR3 region has the DNA TGTGCCAGCAGTTTCTCGGGCGGCCTCTACAATGAGCAGTTCTTC. The full variable domain, completed using reference TRBV28 and TRBJ2-1, is DVKVTQSSRYLVKRTGEKVFLECVQDMDHENMFWYRQDPGLGLRLIYFSYDVKMKEKGDIPEGYSVSREKKERFSLILESASTNQTSMYLCASSFSGGLYNEQFFGPGTRLTVL.

Only one count was recorded for this clone. The J gene is TRBJ2-2, the V gene TRBV4-1; D is uncertain. Deletions cut 0 bases from V and 4 bases from J, with 9 bases between. CDR1 is MGHRA, CDR2 YSYEKL, per germline. The CDR3 is 15 amino acids. The DNA for the CDR3 is TGCGCCAGCAGCCAAGATCCGGCAGCCACCGGGGAGCTGTTTTTT. Translated: CASSQDPAATGELFF.

As to this clone: At one end the junction does not follow the germline gene, possibly because of a read error. The chain combines TRBV30 with TRBJ2-7, with a tentative D call TRBD1 (6 bases). CDR1 and CDR2 from the germline V gene are GTSNPN and SVGIG (reference sequence). This CDR3 contains 13 residues. The CDR3 bases are TGTGCCTGGGGTGGGGACACAACCTACGAGCAGTGCTTC. It encodes CAWGGDTTYEQCF.

This clone was found a few times. The rearrangement joins TRBV7-2 to TRBJ1-1, with D uncertain. The germline CDR1 and CDR2 sequences are SGHTA and FQGNSA. V lost 6 bases, J lost 1 base, and 9 bases lay in between. The CDR3 contains 13 residues. CDR3 loop: CASRVSPNTEAFF. The CDR3 DNA sequence: TGTGCCAGCAGGGTTTCACCGAACACTGAAGCTTTCTTT.

This clone appeared a few times. The V call is TRBV28, the J call TRBJ1-1; D is ambiguous. This CDR3 region has 12 residues. V was trimmed by 3 bases and J by 6 bases, leaving 8 bases between them. CDR1 and CDR2 (germline): MDHEN, SYDVKM. CDR3 nucleotide sequence: TGTGCCAGCAGTTTTCGAGTTGCTGAAGCTTTCTTT. Translation gives CASSFRVAEAFF.

The chain has TRBV18 and TRBJ2-7; D uncertain. Trimming took 2 bases from V and 4 from J, leaving 12 bases between them. The CDR3 has 14 amino acids. From germline, CDR1 is KGHSH and CDR2 LQKENI. As DNA, the CDR3 is TGTGCCAGCTCACCAGACTGGTTGGCGTACGAGCAGTACTTC. Protein product: CASSPDWLAYEQYF.

The gene calls are TRBV2 and TRBJ1-5; 11 nucleotides line up with TRBD1. This CDR3 is 18 amino acids long. Looked up from germline, CDR1 is SNHLY and CDR2 is FYNNEI. V lost 2 bases, J lost 1 base, and 7 bases stayed unmatched. The CDR3 nucleotides are TGTGCCAGCAGTGAACTAGGGACAGGGGGATCAAGCAATCAGCCCCAGCATTTT. This encodes CASSELGTGGSSNQPQHF.

The chain carries TRBV10-2 and TRBJ1-2, with D perhaps matching TRBD1 (6 bases). V shed 6 bases and J shed 1 base, with 24 bases lying between them. Germline V gene lookup returns CDR1 WSHSY and CDR2 SAAADI. The CDR3 runs 18 residues. CDR3 sequence: CASRPPLRRDTNNYGYTF. CDR3 DNA: TGCGCCAGCAGACCGCCCCTTAGGCGGGACACGAATAACTATGGCTACACCTTC.

The chain joins TRBV28 to TRBJ2-3, with D unresolved. The CDR3 spans 12 residues. With 5 bases removed from V and 2 bases from J, the gap between germline ends came to 5 bases. CDR1 and CDR2 from the germline V gene are MDHEN and SYDVKM. The CDR3 sequence is CASSPNTDTQYF. CDR3 DNA: TGTGCCAGCAGTCCAAACACAGATACGCAGTATTTT.

This chain links TRBV30 with TRBJ2-7; TRBD1 aligns across 7 bases. V lost 2 bases to trimming and J lost 6 bases; unmatched junction nucleotides: 13. The CDR3 length is 15 residues. Germline lookup yields CDR1 GTSNPN and CDR2 SVGIG (reference sequence). CDR3: CAWSYDRVLEPEQYF. CDR3 DNA: TGTGCCTGGAGTTACGACAGGGTACTGGAGCCCGAGCAGTACTTC.

To note about this clone: In the same sample, other DNA sequences code for this CDR3. This rearrangement joins TRBV30 to TRBJ2-5, with 7 bases aligning to TRBD1. CDR1 and CDR2 (germline): GTSNPN, SVGIG (reference sequence). V lost 0 bases, J lost 5 bases, and 3 bases stayed unmatched. This CDR3 has 13 residues. DNA for the CDR3: TGTGCCTGGAGTGTGAGGGGACAGGAGACCCAGTACTTC. Translating gives CAWSVRGQETQYF.